This TCR beta chain is drawn from a study of blood T cell repertoires in COVID-19. Some clones are missing from TCRdb's copy, which holds only in-frame ones; the method was immunoSEQ multiplex PCR. Found here are some 360,000 clones, 85% to 90% of them singletons; the top ten hold over 1%. This CDR3 comprises 15 residues. Trimming took off 2 bases at V and 1 base at J, with 11 bases between the two ends. Germline CDR1 is SEHNR and CDR2 is FQNEAQ (reference sequence). Everyone who took part was about 18 to 90 years old, and they came from about two dozen US areas. This clonotype originated in a woman in her twenties or thirties who had been exposed to COVID-19. Sequencing was carried out using PBMCs or T cells enriched from blood (not recorded which). This chain uses TRBV7-9 with TRBJ2-5, with D tentatively TRBD1 (6 bases). CDR3 amino acids: CASSLWTAAQETQYF. The CDR3 DNA sequence: TGTGCCAGCAGCTTATGGACAGCAGCCCAAGAGACCCAGTACTTC.